The clone carrying this T cell receptor (beta chain) has ten or more counts. As yet, its antigen is unknown. MiXCR, applied by TCRdb to the 5' RACE reads, yields one record per CDR3 protein. The sample lists 300,000 to 350,000 distinct CDR3 sequences; approximately 11% were seen once. These data are taken from a study of T cells after yellow fever vaccination. Findings of the study overall: Clonotypes found in both CD4 and CD8 compartments made up a small share. Among primary-vaccination clones, most reappeared after the booster, at roughly 95% for CD4 and about 90% for CD8. Contamination of FACS-sorted repertoires by abundant clonotypes from the bulk population could occur.

CDR3 size: 15 residues. Germline V gene data show CDR1 as SGHTA and CDR2 as FQGNSA. J was trimmed by 2 bases and V by 6 bases; bases with no gene match: 8. The sequence came from a young man who received the YFV17D yellow fever vaccine. The J gene is TRBJ2-3, the V gene TRBV7-2, with 7 bases lining up with TRBD1. The material was CD4+ T cells sorted from PBMCs, obtained 45 days after the yellow fever booster vaccination. CDR3 in amino acids: CASSPARGPTDTQYF. CDR3 nucleotides: TGTGCCAGCAGTCCTGCTAGGGGGCCCACAGATACGCAGTATTTT.